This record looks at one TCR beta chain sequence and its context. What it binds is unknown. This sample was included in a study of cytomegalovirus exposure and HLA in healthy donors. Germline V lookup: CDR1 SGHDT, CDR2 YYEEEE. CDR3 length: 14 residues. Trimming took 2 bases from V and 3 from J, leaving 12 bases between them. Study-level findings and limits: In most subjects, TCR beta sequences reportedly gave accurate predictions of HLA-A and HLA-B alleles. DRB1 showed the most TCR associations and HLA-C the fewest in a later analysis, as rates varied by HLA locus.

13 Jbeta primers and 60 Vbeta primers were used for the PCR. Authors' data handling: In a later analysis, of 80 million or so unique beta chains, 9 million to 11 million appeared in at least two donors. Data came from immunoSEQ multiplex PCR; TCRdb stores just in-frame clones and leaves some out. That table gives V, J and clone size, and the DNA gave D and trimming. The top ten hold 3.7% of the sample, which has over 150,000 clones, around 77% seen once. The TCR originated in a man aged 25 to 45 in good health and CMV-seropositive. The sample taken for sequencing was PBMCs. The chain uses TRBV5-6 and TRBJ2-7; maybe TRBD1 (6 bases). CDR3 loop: CASSFGDMIYEQYF. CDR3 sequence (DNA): TGTGCCAGCAGCTTCGGGGACATGATCTACGAGCAGTACTTC.